The T cell receptor (beta chain) under discussion was sequenced for a study of T cells of healthy individuals. MiXCR, run by TCRdb on the 5' RACE reads, gives a single entry per CDR3 protein. The repertoire holds some 100,000 distinct CDR3 sequences, with about 16% as singletons. This clonotype is medium-sized by share. The CDR3 loop spans 14 amino acids. Germline CDR1 and CDR2: LGHNT and FRNRAP. Trimming stripped 6 bases from V and 8 bases from J, with 17 bases between. The chain combines TRBV12-5 with TRBJ2-1, with D possibly TRBD1 on 6 matching bases. This TCR was recovered from a human donor in good health. The CDR3 loop reads CASGGAGFEDEQFF. The DNA of the CDR3 is TGTGCTAGTGGGGGGGCAGGGTTTGAGGATGAGCAGTTCTTC.